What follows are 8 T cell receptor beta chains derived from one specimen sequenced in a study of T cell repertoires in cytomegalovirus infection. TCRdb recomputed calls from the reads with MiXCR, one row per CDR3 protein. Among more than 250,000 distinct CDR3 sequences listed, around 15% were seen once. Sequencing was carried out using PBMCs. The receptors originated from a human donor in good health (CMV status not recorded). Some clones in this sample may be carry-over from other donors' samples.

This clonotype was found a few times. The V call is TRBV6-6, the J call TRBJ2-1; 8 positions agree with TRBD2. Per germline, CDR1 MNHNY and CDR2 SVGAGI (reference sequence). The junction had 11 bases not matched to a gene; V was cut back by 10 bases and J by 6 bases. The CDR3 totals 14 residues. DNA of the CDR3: TGTGCCATCTCCGGGACTAGGGGTGCCAATGAGCAGTTCTTC. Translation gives CAISGTRGANEQFF.

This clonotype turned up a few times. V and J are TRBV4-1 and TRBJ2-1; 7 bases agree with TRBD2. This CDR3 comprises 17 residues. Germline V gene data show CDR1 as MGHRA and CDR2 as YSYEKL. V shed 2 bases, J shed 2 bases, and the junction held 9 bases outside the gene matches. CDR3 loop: CASSQHPSGAAYNEQFF. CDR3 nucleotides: TGCGCCAGCAGCCAACACCCAAGCGGGGCCGCCTACAATGAGCAGTTCTTC.

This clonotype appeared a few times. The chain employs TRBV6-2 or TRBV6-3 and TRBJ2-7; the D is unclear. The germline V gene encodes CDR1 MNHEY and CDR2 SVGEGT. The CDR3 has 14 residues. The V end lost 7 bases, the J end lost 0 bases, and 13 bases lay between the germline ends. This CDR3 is CASTRVGSSYEQYF. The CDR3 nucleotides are TGTGCCAGCACCCGGGTGGGAAGCTCCTACGAGCAGTACTTC.

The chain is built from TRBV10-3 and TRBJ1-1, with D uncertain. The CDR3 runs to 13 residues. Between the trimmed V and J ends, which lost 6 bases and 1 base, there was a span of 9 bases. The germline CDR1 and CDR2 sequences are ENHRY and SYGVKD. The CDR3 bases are TGTGCCATCAGAATGGGTCCGAACACTGAAGCTTTCTTT. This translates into CAIRMGPNTEAFF.

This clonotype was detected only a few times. CDR3 nucleotides: TGTGCCAGCAGCCCCCCGGTGACAGGGAACAAGGGCACTGAAGCTTTCTTT. Translation gives CASSPPVTGNKGTEAFF. V usage is TRBV5-4 and J usage is TRBJ1-1, with 7 bases that match TRBD1. The germline V gene encodes CDR1 SGHNT and CDR2 YYREEE (reference sequence). V gave up 4 bases and J gave up 4 bases; unmatched junction bases: 16. The CDR3 consists of 17 residues.

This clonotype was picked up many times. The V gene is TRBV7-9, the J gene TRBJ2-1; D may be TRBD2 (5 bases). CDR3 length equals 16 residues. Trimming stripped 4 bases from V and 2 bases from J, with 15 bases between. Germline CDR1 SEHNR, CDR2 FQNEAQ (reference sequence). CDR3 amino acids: CASSSRGGPTYNEQFF. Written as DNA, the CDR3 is TGTGCCAGCAGCTCCCGTGGAGGACCCACCTACAATGAGCAGTTCTTC.

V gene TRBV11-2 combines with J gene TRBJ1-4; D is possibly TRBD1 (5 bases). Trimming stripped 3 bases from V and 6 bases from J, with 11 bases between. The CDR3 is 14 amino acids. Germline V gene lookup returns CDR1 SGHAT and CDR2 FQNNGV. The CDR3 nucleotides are TGTGCCAGCAGCTTGGGGCGACTCGATGAAAAACTGTTTTTT. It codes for CASSLGRLDEKLFF.

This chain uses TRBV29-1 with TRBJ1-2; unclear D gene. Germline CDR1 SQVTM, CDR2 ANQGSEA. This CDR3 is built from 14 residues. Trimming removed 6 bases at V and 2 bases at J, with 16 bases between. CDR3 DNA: TGCAGCGTCCGACCCCGGACGGGAAACTATGGCTACACCTTC. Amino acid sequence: CSVRPRTGNYGYTF.